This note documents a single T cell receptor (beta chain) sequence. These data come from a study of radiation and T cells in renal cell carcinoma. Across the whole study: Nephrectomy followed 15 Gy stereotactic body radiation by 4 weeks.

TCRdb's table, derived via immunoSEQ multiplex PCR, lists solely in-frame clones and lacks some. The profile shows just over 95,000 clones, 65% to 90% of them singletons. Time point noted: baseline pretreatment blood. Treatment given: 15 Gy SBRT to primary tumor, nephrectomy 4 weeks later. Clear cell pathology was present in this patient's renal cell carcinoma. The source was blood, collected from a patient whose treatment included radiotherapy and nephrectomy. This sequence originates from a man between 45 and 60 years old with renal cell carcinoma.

CDR3 protein: CASSRLQTSGGGWTGELFF. CDR3 nucleotide sequence: TGTGCCAGCAGCCGGTTACAGACTAGCGGGGGCGGTTGGACCGGGGAGCTGTTTTTT. This chain links TRBV7-9 with TRBJ2-2; 12 nucleotides agree with TRBD2. CDR1 and CDR2 (germline): SEHNR, FQNEAQ (reference sequence). Unmatched junction bases numbered 15, after V lost 5 bases and J lost 5 bases. The CDR3 length is 19 residues.